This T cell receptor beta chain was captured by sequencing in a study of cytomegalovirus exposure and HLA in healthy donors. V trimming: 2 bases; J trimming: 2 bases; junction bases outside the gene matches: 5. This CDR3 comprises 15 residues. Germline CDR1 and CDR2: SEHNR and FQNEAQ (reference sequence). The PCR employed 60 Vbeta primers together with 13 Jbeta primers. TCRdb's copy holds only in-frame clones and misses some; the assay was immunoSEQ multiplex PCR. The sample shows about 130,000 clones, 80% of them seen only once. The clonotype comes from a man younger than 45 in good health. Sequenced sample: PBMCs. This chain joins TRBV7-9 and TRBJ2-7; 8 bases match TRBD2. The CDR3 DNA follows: TGTGCCAGCAGCTTACCGGTAGCGGGGACCTACGAGCAGTACTTC. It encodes CASSLPVAGTYEQYF.